This T cell receptor beta chain was sequenced in a study of T cells in tumors after PD-1 blockade. Study as a whole: Patients received pembrolizumab 200 mg every 3 weeks or cemiplimab 350 mg every 2 weeks. Daily vismodegib 150 mg continued in a subset of anti-PD-1-treated patients.

As regards this clone: No antigen is known for it.

Tumor or blood genomic DNA was sequenced, with inputs of roughly 600 ng to 6,004 ng. Trimming cost V 6 bases and J 3 bases, with 19 bases left between them. The CDR3 has 16 amino acids. Germline values: CDR1 MNHEY, CDR2 SVGEGT. The study's findings and limits: About 40% of tumor TCR clonotypes were also found in blood.

Only in-frame clones appear in the TCRdb table, and some are missing; sequencing was by immunoSEQ multiplex PCR. Here the sample spans approximately 34,000 clones, roughly four fifths being singletons. The V gene is TRBV6-2 or TRBV6-3, the J gene TRBJ2-3, with D possibly TRBD2 on 6 matching bases. The receptor's source is a human donor with basal cell carcinoma. Sequenced here: PBMCs, sampled after anti-PD-1 treatment. DNA of the CDR3: TGTGCCAGCAGCCCTTCGGGCGGGATTGGTACAGATACGCAGTATTTT. This encodes CASSPSGGIGTDTQYF.